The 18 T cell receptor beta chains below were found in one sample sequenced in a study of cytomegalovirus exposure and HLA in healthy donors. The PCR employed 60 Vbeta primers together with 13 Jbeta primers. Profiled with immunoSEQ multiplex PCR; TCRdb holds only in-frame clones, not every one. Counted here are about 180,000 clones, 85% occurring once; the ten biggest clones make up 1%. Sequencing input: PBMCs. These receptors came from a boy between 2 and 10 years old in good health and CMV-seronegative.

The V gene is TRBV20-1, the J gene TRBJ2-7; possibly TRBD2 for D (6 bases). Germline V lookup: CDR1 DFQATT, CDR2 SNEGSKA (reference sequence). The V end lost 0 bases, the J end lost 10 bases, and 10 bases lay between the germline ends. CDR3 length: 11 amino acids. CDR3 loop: CSAREEGPQYV. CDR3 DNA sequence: TGCAGTGCTAGAGAGGAGGGCCCCCAGTACGTC.

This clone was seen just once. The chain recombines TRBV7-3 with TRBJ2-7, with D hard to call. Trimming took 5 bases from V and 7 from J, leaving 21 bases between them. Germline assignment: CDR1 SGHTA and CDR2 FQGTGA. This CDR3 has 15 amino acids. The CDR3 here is CASSPISGPATEQYF. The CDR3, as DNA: TGTGCCAGCAGCCCCATATCGGGTCCTGCTACGGAGCAGTACTTC.

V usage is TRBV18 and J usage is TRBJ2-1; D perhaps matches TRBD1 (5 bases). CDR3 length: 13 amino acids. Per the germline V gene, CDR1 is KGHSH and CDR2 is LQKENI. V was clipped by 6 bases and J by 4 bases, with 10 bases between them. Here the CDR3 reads CASSSDRYNEQFF. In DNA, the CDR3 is TGTGCCAGCTCCAGCGACAGATACAATGAGCAGTTCTTC. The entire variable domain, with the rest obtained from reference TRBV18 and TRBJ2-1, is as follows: NAGVMQNPRHLVRRRGQEARLRCSPMKGHSHVYWYRQLPEEGLKFMVYLQKENIIDESGMPKERFSAEFPKEGPSILRIQQVVRGDSAAYFCASSSDRYNEQFFGPGTRLTVL.

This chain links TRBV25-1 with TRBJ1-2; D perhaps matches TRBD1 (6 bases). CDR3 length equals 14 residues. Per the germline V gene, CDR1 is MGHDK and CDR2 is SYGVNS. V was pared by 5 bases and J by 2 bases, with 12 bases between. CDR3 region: CASSSQGPNYGYTF. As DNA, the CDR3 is TGTGCCAGCAGTTCACAGGGTCCCAACTATGGCTACACCTTC.

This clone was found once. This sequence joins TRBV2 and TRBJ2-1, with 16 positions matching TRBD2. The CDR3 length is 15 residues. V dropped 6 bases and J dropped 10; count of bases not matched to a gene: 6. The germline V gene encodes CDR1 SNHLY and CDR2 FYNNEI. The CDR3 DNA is TGTGCCAGCAGGGGACTAGCGGGAGGGTTCCGAGAGCAGTTCTTC. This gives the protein CASRGLAGGFREQFF.

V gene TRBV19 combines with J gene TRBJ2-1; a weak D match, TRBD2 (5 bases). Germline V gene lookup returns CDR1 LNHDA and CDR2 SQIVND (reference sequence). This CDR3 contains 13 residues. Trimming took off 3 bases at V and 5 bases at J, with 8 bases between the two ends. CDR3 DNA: TGTGCCAGTAGTATTATAGCGAACAATGAGCAGTTCTTC. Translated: CASSIIANNEQFF.

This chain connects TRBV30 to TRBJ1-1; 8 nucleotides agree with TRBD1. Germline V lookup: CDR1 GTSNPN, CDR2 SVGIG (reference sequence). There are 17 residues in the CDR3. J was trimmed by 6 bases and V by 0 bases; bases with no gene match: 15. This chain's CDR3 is CAWSVPLPRQGTAEAFF. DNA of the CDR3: TGTGCCTGGAGTGTACCACTTCCCCGACAGGGGACGGCTGAAGCTTTCTTT.

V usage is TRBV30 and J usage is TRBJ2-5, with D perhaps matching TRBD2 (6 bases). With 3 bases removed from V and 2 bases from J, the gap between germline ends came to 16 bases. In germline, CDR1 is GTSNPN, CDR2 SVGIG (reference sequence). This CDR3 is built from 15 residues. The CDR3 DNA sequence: TGTGCCTGGAGCCTCTGGAGGGGCTTTCAAGAGACCCAGTACTTC. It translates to CAWSLWRGFQETQYF.

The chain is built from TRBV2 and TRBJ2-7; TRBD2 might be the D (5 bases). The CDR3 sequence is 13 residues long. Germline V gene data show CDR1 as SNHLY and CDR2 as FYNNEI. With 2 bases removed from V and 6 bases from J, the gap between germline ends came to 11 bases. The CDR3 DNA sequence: TGTGCCAGCAGTGAATTTCTACTAGGCGAGCAGTACGTC. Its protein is CASSEFLLGEQYV.

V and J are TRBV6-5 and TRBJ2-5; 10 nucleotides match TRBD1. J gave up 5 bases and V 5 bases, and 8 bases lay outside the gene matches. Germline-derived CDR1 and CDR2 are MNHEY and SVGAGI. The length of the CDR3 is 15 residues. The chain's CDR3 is CASSMRGQGSETQYF. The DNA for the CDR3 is TGTGCCAGCAGTATGAGGGGACAGGGGTCTGAGACCCAGTACTTC.

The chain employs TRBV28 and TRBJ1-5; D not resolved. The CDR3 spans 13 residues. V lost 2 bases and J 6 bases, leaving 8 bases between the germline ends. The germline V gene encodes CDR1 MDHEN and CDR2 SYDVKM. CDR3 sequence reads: CASSLLASQPQHF. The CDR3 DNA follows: TGTGCCAGCAGTTTACTCGCGTCTCAGCCCCAGCATTTT.

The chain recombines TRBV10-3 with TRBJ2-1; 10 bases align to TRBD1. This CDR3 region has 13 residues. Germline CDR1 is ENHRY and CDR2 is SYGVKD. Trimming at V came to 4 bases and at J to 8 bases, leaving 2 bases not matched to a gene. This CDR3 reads CAISGQGADEQFF. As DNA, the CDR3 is TGTGCCATCAGTGGACAGGGGGCCGATGAGCAGTTCTTC.

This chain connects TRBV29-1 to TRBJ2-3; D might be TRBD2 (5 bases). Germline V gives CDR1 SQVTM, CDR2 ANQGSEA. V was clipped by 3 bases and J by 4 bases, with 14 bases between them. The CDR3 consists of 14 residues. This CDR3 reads CSVEPGLGSDTQYF. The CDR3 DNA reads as TGCAGCGTTGAGCCGGGGTTAGGCTCAGATACGCAGTATTTT.

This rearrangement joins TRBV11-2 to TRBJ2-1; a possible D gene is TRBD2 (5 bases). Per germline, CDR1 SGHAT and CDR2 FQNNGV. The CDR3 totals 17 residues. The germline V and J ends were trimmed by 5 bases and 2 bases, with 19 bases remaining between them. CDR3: CASSPTRLPDPYNEQFF. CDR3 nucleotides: TGTGCCAGCAGCCCTACCCGACTACCCGACCCCTACAATGAGCAGTTCTTC. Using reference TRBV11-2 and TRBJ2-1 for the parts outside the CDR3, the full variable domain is EAGVAQSPRYKIIEKRQSVAFWCNPISGHATLYWYQQILGQGPKLLIQFQNNGVVDDSQLPKDRFSAERLKGVDSTLKIQPAKLEDSAVYLCASSPTRLPDPYNEQFFGPGTRLTVL.

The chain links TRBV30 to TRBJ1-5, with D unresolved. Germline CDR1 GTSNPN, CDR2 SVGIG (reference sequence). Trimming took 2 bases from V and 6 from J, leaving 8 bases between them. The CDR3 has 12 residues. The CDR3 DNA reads TGTGCCTGGAGTTTGGAGGTTCAGCCCCAGCATTTT. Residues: CAWSLEVQPQHF.

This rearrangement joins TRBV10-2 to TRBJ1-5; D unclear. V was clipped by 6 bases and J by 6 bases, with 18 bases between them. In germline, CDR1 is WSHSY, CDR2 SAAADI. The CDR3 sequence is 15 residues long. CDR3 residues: CASRARTGSGQPQHF. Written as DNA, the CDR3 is TGCGCCAGCAGAGCCCGTACGGGGTCTGGTCAGCCCCAGCATTTT.

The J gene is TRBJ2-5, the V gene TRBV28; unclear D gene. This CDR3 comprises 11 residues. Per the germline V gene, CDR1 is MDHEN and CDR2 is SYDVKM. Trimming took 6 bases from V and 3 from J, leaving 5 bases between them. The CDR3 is CASSGEETQYF. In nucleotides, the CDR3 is TGTGCCAGCAGCGGAGAAGAGACCCAGTACTTC.

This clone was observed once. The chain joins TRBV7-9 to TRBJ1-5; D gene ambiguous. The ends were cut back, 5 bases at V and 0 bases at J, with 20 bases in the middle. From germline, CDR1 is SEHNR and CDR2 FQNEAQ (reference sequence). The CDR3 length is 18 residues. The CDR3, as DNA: TGTGCCAGCAGCCCCCGGGATCGATTCCCAAATAGCAATCAGCCCCAGCATTTT. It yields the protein CASSPRDRFPNSNQPQHF.